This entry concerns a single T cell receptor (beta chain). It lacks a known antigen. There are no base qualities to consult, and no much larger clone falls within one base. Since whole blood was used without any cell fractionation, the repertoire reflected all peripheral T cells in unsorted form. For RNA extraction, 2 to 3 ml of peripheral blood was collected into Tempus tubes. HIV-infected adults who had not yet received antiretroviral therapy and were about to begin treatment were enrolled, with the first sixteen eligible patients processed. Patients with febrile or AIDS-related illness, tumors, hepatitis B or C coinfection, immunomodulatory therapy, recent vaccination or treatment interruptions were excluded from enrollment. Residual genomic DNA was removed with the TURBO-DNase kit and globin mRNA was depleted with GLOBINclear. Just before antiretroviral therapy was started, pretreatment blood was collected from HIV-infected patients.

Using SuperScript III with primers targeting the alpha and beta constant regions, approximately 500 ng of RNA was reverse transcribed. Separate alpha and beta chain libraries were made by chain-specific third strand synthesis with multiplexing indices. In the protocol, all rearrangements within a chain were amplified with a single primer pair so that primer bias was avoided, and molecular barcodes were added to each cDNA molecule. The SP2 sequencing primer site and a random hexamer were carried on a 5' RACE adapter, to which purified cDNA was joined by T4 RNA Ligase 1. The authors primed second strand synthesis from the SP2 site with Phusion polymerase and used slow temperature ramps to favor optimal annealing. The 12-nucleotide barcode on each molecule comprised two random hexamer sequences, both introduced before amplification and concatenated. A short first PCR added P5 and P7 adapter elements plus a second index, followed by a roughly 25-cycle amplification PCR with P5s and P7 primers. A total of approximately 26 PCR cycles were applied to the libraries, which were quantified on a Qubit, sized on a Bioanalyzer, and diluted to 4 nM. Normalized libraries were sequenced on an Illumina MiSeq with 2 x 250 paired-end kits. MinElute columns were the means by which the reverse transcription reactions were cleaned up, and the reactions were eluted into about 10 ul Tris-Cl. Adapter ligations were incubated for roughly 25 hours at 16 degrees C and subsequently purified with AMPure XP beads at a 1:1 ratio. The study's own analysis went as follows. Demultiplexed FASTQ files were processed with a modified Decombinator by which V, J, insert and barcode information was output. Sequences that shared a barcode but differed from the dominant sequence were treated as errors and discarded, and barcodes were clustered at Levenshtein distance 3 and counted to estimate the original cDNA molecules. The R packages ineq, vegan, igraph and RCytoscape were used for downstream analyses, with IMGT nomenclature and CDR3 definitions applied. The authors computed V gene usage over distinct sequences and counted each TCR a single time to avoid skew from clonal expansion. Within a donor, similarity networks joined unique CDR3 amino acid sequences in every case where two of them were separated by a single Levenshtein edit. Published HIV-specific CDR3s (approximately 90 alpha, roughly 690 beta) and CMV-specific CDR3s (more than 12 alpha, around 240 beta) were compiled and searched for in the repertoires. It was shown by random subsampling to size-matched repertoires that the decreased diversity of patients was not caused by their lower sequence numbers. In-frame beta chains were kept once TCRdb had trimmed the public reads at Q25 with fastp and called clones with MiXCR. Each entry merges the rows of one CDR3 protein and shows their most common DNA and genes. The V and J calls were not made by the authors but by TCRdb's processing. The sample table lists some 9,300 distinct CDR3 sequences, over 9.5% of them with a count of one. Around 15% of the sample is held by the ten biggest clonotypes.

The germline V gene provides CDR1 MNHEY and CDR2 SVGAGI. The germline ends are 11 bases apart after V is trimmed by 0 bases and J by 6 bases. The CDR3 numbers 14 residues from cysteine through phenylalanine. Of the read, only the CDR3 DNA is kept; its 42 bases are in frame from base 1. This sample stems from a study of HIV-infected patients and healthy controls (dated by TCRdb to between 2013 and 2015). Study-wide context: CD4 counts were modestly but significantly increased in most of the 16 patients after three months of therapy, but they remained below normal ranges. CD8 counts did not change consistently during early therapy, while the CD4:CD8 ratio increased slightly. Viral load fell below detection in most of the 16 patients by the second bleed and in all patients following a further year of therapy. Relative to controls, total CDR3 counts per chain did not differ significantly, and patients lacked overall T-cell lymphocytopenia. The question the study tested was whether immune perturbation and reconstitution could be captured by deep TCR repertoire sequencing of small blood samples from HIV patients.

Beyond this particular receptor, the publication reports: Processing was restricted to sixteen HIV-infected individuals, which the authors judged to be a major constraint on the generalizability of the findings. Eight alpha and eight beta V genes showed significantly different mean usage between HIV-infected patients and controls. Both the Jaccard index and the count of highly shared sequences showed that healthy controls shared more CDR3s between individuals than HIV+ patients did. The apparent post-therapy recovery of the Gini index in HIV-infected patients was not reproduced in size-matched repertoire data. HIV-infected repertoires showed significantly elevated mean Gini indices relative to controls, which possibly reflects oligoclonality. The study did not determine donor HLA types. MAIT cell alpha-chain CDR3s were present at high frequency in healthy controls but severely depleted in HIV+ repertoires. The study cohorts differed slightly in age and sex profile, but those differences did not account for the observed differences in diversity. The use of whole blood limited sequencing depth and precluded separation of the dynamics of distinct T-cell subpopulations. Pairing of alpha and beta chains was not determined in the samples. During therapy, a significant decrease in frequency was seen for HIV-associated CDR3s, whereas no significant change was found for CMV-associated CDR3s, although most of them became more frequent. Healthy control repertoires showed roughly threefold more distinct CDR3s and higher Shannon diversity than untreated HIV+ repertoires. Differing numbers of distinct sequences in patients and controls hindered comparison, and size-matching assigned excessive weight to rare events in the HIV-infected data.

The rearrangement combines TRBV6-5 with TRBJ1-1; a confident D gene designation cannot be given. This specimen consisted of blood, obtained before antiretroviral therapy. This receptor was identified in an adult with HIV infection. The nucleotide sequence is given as TGTGCCAGCAGTTACTCGGGTAGGGCTTCTGAAGCTTTCTTT. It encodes CASSYSGRASEAFF.